This T cell receptor beta chain is drawn from a study of beta chain features in type 1 diabetes (dated by TCRdb to 2016 to 2019). Describing the broader study: No differences in mean age, gender distribution, total cell number or subset yield were found between patients and healthy donors. Regulatory and stem cell-like memory subsets were obtained from only 8 patients and about 8 healthy donors, while naive and central memory subsets were obtained from all 30 or so donors. The study compared the TCRB repertoires of sorted circulating CD4+ T cell subsets in recently diagnosed type 1 diabetes patients with those in matched healthy donors. A total of approximately 110,000,000 sorted cells were examined across all samples, and a strong correlation was observed between cell number per subset and RNA yield. Summary of the overall study and its limitations: Only small numbers of individuals were included in the HLA sub-analyses, which left unresolved whether HLA type had any influence on TCRB rearrangement. Shorter templates might have been favored by PCR, but patient and control samples were amplified and corrected together, so both groups would have been affected equally by any skew. The naive, central memory and regulatory TCRB repertoires appeared to resemble one another more closely among patients than among healthy donors. At VDJ recombination sites, type 1 diabetes patients had fewer insertions and more deleted nucleotides, which implies abnormalities in thymic rearrangement. Because cDNA rather than genomic DNA was sequenced, highly expressing activated cells could have been over-represented, although no difference in activation and CD3 levels was found between groups. In all four CD4+ subsets, TCRB CDR3 length was moderately but significantly shorter in type 1 diabetes patients.

Germline trimming: 8 bases from V, 6 bases from J; junction bases outside gene matches: 7. The CDR3 sequence holds 13 residues, the cysteine and phenylalanine included. Only the CDR3 DNA is retained, 39 bases long and in frame from the first base. The germline V gene specifies KGHSH as CDR1 and LQKENI as CDR2. This clone was seen a handful of times. No cognate antigen has been identified for it. No much larger clone is present one base from it, and per-base qualities are unavailable. The entire amount of isolated RNA was reverse transcribed using the High Capacity cDNA Reverse Transcription Kit, so the sequenced TCRB transcripts were expressed ones. Deep immunoSEQ sequencing was applied to naive, central memory and regulatory T cell samples, giving an average of around 3.8 million total reads per sample. Sorted cells were lysed in RLT buffer, and RNA was extracted using DNase-treated RNeasy Micro or Mini kits according to cell number. Each cell subset was processed separately to prevent cross-contamination, with patient and healthy donor samples processed together. Using the immunoSEQ multiplex PCR, TCRB sequences were amplified from cDNA into 87-bp fragments spanning the CDR3 region. Sequencing of the amplicons was done on the Illumina HiSeq platform. From the authors' description of their analysis: Synthetic template baselines were used to correct PCR bias computationally, reads within Hamming distance 2 were collapsed, and singletons that could not be merged were discarded. Reads were aligned against IMGT so that V, D and J genes, CDR3 length and insertions or deletions at six rearrangement sites could be assigned. Within each subset, clonotype counts were normalized to sorted cell number, after which true diversity and Gini coefficients were computed with the tcR R package. The overlap coefficient, calculated on TCRB nucleotide sequences, was used to quantify repertoire sharing. Out-of-frame TCRB sequences from naive cells were analyzed as a proxy for the pre-selection repertoire. TCRdb re-hosts the immuneACCESS table, in-frame sequences only. Its copies lack some clones; in the studies checked, an unresolved V gene accounts for under half of them, and the cause for the rest is not known. The V and J calls and clone size come from that table; D and trimming were worked out from the DNA. Across this sample there are hundreds of thousands of clones, with about 14% seen only once. The top ten hold just under 0.04% of the sample.

A single peripheral blood draw of about 116 mL on average was collected from each donor into heparinised tubes. A BD FACSAria II and a panel including CD45RO, CCR7, CD25, CD127, CD95 and CD27 were used to sort naive, central memory, regulatory and stem cell-like memory CD4+ T cells. A purity above 98% was achieved for all sorted populations. PBMCs were isolated right away by Lymphoprep density gradient centrifugation and were stained directly, without culture. So that batch effects would be minimized, each experiment stained and sorted samples in pairs, pairing one healthy donor with one patient. The V gene is TRBV18 and the J gene is TRBJ2-1; a stretch of 7 junction bases matches TRBD1. The clonotype comes from a man between 18 and 35 years old with type 1 diabetes. The sequencing input was naive CD4+ T cells from blood. Sample cell subset or site, as interpreted from the label and publication: true naive CD4+ T cells. The CDR3 is CASTPTGSNEQFF. The nucleotides read TGTGCCAGCACTCCGACAGGGAGCAATGAGCAGTTCTTC.